This is a list of T cell receptor beta chains from one sample in a study of blood T cell repertoires in COVID-19. Data came from immunoSEQ multiplex PCR; TCRdb stores just in-frame clones and leaves some out. Of about 220,000 clones in the sample, roughly nine tenths were seen once. The sample comprised PBMCs or T cells enriched from blood (not recorded which). All receptors derive from a woman under 40 who had recovered from COVID-19. The CDR3 runs from the conserved cysteine through the conserved F or W. D genes are given only for firm matches. A clone size is listed for some rows: how often the clone was seen (once, few, many), or a class if it is expanded.

V	J	D	size	CDR3	DNA
TRBV5-5	TRBJ2-7	TRBD2	.	CASSLWLAGAWEQYF	TGTGCCAGCAGCTTGTGGCTAGCGGGGGCCTGGGAGCAGTACTTC
TRBV6-5	TRBJ1-1	TRBD1	.	CASSYAGQETEAFF	TGTGCCAGCAGTTACGCTGGACAGGAGACTGAAGCTTTCTTT
TRBV4-3	TRBJ1-2	.	.	CASSRYGRGAGGYTF	TGCGCCAGCAGCCGATACGGACGAGGGGCGGGGGGCTACACCTTC
TRBV10-3	TRBJ1-1	TRBD1	.	CAISDPGQFEAFF	TGTGCCATCAGTGACCCGGGACAGTTTGAAGCTTTCTTT
TRBV27	TRBJ1-5	.	.	CASSLGGSNQPQHF	TGTGCCAGCAGTCTAGGTGGGAGCAATCAGCCCCAGCATTTT
TRBV6-1	TRBJ1-5	.	.	CASSDRVGHQPQHF	TGTGCCAGCAGTGACAGGGTAGGCCATCAGCCCCAGCATTTT
TRBV6-8	TRBJ1-5	TRBD1	once	CASNPTGSNQPQHF	TGTGCCAGCAACCCGACAGGGAGCAATCAGCCCCAGCATTTT
TRBV10-3	TRBJ1-1	TRBD1	.	CAISTGAGGTEAFF	TGTGCCATCAGTACAGGGGCGGGCGGCACTGAAGCTTTCTTT
TRBV19	TRBJ1-2	TRBD1	.	CASSRDREEGYTF	TGTGCCAGTAGTCGAGACAGGGAGGAGGGCTACACCTTC
TRBV7-6	TRBJ1-4	.	.	CASSFGLTQPHRGEKLFF	TGTGCCAGCAGCTTCGGCCTGACCCAGCCCCATCGAGGTGAAAAACTGTTTTTT
TRBV19	TRBJ2-1	.	.	CASSIGRLWTGTNEQFF	TGTGCCAGTAGTATCGGTAGGTTATGGACGGGAACCAATGAGCAGTTCTTC
TRBV10-3	TRBJ1-5	TRBD1	.	CATEDRDREHGSNQPQHF	TGTGCCACAGAAGACCGGGACAGGGAACATGGGAGCAATCAGCCCCAGCATTTT
TRBV9	TRBJ2-3	TRBD2	.	CASSPQAGGRDTQYF	TGTGCCAGCAGCCCACAGGCGGGGGGTAGAGATACGCAGTATTTT
TRBV29-1	TRBJ2-3	.	.	CSVGALNTDTQYF	TGCAGCGTTGGGGCCCTAAACACAGATACGCAGTATTTT
TRBV29-1	TRBJ1-2	TRBD1	.	CSVAPPDRNYGYTF	TGCAGCGTTGCCCCCCCGGACAGGAACTATGGCTACACCTTC
TRBV5-1	TRBJ1-6	.	.	CASSLEGQGYNSPLHF	TGCGCCAGCAGCTTGGAGGGGCAGGGATACAATTCACCCCTCCACTTT
TRBV5-4	TRBJ1-2	TRBD1	.	CASSLALGQGNYGYTF	TGTGCCAGCAGCTTGGCCTTGGGACAGGGGAACTATGGCTACACCTTC
TRBV24-1	TRBJ1-5	TRBD1	.	CATSDRLPPQGSNQPQHF	TGTGCCACCAGTGACCGCTTACCCCCACAGGGGAGCAATCAGCCCCAGCATTTT
TRBV5-4	TRBJ2-2	TRBD2	.	CASSYQRGANTGELFF	TGTGCCAGCAGTTACCAGCGGGGGGCGAACACCGGGGAGCTGTTTTTT
TRBV29-1	TRBJ1-5	.	.	CSVATGLEYQPQHF	TGCAGCGTCGCAACAGGGCTAGAGTATCAGCCCCAGCATTTT
TRBV19	TRBJ2-5	TRBD2	.	CASSIRLAWETQYF	TGTGCCAGTAGTATCCGACTAGCGTGGGAGACCCAGTACTTC
TRBV4-2	TRBJ2-4	TRBD1	.	CASSQGTATGVGNIQYF	TGTGCCAGCAGCCAAGGAACCGCCACAGGGGTAGGAAACATTCAGTACTTC
TRBV7-3	TRBJ1-2	TRBD1	.	CASSSRTGRSYGYTF	TGTGCCAGCAGCTCCCGGACAGGGAGGAGCTATGGCTACACCTTC
TRBV29-1	TRBJ1-6	.	.	CSVGVCADYQSSYNSPLHF	TGCAGCGTTGGGGTTTGCGCGGACTACCAGAGCTCCTATAATTCACCCCTCCACTTT
TRBV13	TRBJ2-7	TRBD1	.	CASSLAGQGRTYEQYF	TGTGCCAGCAGCTTAGCCGGACAGGGGCGCACCTACGAGCAGTACTTC
TRBV5-6	TRBJ1-5	.	.	CASSRTGPNQPQHF	TGTGCCAGCAGCCGCACAGGGCCCAATCAGCCCCAGCATTTT
TRBV9	TRBJ2-2	TRBD2	.	CASSVGGGQGITGELFF	TGTGCCAGCAGCGTAGGCGGGGGTCAGGGAATCACCGGGGAGCTGTTTTTT